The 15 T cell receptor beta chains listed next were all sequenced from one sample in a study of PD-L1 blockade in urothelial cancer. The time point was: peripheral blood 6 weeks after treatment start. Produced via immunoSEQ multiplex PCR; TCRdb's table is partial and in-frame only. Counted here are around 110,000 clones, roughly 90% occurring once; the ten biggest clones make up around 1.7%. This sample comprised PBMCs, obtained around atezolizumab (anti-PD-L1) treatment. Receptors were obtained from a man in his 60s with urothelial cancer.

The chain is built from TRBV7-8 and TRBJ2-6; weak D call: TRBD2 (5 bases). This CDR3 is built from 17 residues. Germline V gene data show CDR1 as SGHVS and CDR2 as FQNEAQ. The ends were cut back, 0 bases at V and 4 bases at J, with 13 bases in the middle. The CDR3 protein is CASSLALRVSGANVLTF. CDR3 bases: TGTGCCAGCAGCTTAGCGCTGCGGGTTTCCGGGGCCAACGTCCTGACTTTC.

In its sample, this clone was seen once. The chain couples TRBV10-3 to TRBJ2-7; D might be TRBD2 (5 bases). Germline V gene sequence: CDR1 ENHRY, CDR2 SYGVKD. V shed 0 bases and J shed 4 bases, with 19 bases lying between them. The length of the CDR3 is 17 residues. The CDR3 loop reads CAISESSLSGLGYEQYF. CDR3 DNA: TGTGCCATCAGTGAGTCGAGCCTGTCGGGATTGGGGTACGAGCAGTACTTC.

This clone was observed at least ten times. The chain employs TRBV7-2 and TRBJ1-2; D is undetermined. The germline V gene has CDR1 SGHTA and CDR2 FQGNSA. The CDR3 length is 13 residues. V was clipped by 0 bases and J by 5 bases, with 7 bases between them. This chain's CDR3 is CASSLALHYGYTF. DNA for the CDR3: TGTGCCAGCAGCTTAGCGTTACATTATGGCTACACCTTC.

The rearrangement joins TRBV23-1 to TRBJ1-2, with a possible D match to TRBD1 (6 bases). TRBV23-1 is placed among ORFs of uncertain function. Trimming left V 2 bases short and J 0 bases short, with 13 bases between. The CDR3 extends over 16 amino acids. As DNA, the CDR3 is TGCGCCAGCAGTCAAACCCCCGGGGGGCCTAACTATGGCTACACCTTC. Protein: CASSQTPGGPNYGYTF.

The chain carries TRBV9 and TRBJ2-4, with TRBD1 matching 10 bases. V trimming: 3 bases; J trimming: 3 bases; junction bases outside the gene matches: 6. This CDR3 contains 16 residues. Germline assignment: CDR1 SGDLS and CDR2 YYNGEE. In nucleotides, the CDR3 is TGTGCCAGCAGCGGAACCGGGACAGGGGACAAAAACATTCAGTACTTC. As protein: CASSGTGTGDKNIQYF.

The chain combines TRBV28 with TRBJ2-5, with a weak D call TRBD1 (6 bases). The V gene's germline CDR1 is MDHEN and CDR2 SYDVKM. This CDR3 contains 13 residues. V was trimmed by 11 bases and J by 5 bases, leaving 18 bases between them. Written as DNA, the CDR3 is TGTGCCGCGGGCAGGGGCTTTGGCGAGACCCAGTACTTC. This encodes CAAGRGFGETQYF.

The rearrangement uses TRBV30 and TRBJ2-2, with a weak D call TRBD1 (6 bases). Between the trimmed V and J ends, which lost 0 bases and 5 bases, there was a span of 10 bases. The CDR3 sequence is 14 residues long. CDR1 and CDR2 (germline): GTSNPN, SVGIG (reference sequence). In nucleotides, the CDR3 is TGTGCCTGGAGTGTAACTAGGGGGACCGGGGAGCTGTTTTTT. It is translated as CAWSVTRGTGELFF.

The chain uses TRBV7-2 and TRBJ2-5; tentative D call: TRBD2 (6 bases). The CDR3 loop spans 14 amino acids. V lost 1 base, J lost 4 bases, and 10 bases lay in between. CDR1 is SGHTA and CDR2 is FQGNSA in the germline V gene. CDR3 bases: TGTGCCAGCAGCTTAGGGGGCGGGGTAGAGACCCAGTACTTC. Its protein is CASSLGGGVETQYF.

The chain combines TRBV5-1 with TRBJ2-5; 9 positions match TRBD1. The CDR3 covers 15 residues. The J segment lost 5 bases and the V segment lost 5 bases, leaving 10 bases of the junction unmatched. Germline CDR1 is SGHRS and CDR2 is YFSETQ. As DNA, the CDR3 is TGCGCCAGCAGTCGACAGGGGGGTTTGGGGGAGACCCAGTACTTC. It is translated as CASSRQGGLGETQYF.

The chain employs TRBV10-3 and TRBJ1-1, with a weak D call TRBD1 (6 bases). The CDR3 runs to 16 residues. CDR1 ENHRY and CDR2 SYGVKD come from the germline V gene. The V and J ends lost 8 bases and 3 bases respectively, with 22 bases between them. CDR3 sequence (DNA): TGTGCCATCTGGGGAGGGACATCGGGAGGGTACACTGAAGCTTTCTTT. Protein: CAIWGGTSGGYTEAFF.

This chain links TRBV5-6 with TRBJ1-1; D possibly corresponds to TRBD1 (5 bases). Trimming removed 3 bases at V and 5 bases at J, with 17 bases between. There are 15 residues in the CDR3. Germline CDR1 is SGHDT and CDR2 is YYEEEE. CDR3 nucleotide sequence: TGTGCCAGCAGCTGGGGCGGGGGGATTGGGACTGAAGCTTTCTTT. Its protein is CASSWGGGIGTEAFF.

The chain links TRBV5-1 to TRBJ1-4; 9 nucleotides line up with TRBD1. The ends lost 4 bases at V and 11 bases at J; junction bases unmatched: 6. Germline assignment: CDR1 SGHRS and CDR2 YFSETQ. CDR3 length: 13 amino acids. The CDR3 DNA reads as TGCGCCAGCAGCCCGGGACAGGGTTGGAAACTGTTTTTT. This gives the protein CASSPGQGWKLFF.

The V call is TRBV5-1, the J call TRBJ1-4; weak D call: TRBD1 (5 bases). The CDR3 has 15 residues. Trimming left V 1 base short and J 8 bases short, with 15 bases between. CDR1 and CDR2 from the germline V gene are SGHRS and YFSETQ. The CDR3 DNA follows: TGCGCCAGCAGCTTGCAGGCGGGGGTTGGAGAAAAACTGTTTTTT. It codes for CASSLQAGVGEKLFF.

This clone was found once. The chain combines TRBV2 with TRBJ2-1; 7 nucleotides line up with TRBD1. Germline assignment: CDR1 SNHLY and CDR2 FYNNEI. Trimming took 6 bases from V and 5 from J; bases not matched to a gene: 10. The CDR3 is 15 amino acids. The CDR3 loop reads CASSETGQKNNEQFF. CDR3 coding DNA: TGTGCCAGCAGCGAGACGGGACAGAAAAACAATGAGCAGTTCTTC.

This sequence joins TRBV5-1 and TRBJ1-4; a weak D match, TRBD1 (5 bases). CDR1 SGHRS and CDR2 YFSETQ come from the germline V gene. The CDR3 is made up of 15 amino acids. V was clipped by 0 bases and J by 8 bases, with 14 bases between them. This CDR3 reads CASSLGGAAGEKLFF. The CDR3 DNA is TGCGCCAGCAGCTTGGGCGGGGCGGCCGGGGAAAAACTGTTTTTT.